The rows below give T cell receptor beta chains drawn from one sample of a study of cytomegalovirus exposure and HLA in healthy donors. TCRdb's copy holds only in-frame clones and misses some; the assay was immunoSEQ multiplex PCR. Found here are around 64,000 clones, around 74% of them singletons; the top ten hold roughly 20%. The sample was PBMCs. These receptors originate from a woman between 25 and 40 years old in good health and CMV-seropositive. Each CDR3 is given with its conserved first and last residue. The D gene is left open where the match is weak. Clone size is stated in some rows and not others, as once, few, many or a class when expanded.

few	TRBV11-1	TRBJ1-1	NA	CASRPGTGLFAEAFF	TGTGCCAGCAGACCCGGAACAGGGCTGTTCGCTGAAGCTTTCTTT
NA	TRBV7-2	TRBJ2-1	TRBD2	CASSLSTSGSYNEQFF	TGTGCCAGCAGCTTGTCGACTAGCGGGAGTTACAATGAGCAGTTCTTC
NA	TRBV6-5	TRBJ2-7	NA	CASSPGNYEQYF	TGTGCCAGCAGCCCCGGGAACTACGAGCAGTACTTC
NA	TRBV5-1	TRBJ1-2	NA	CASSTEPNYGYTF	TGCGCCAGCAGCACCGAGCCTAACTATGGCTACACCTTC
NA	TRBV7-9	TRBJ2-7	NA	CASSFDSPYEQYF	TGTGCCAGCAGCTTTGACAGTCCCTACGAGCAGTACTTC
NA	TRBV7-3	TRBJ2-1	NA	CASSFGAGNEQFF	TGTGCCAGCAGCTTCGGAGCCGGCAATGAGCAGTTCTTC
few	TRBV5-1	TRBJ2-1	NA	CASSLSTGTFYNEQFF	TGCGCCAGCAGCTTGTCGACAGGAACTTTCTACAATGAGCAGTTCTTC
NA	TRBV7-9	TRBJ2-1	NA	CASSFGGSSYNEQFF	TGTGCCAGCAGCTTTGGGGGGAGCTCCTACAATGAGCAGTTCTTC
once	TRBV9	TRBJ1-1	TRBD1	CASSVEYLWGQGVRTEAFF	TGTGCCAGCAGCGTAGAGTATTTGTGGGGACAGGGTGTGAGAACTGAAGCTTTCTTT
NA	TRBV4-3	TRBJ2-1	TRBD2	CASSQDMGTSGNTYNEQFF	TGCGCCAGCAGCCAAGATATGGGGACTAGCGGGAACACCTACAATGAGCAGTTCTTC
NA	TRBV2	TRBJ1-5	NA	CASSGRQTPHHF	TGTGCCAGCAGTGGCCGACAGACCCCTCATCATTTT
NA	TRBV4-1	TRBJ1-4	NA	CASSQDQGRSGEKLFF	TGCGCCAGCAGCCAAGATCAGGGGCGGAGTGGTGAAAAACTGTTTTTT
once	TRBV11-2	TRBJ2-1	TRBD2	CASSPSGRAYNEQFF	TGTGCCAGCAGCCCTAGCGGGAGGGCCTACAATGAGCAGTTCTTC
NA	TRBV2	TRBJ2-2	NA	CASSEDIRSGELFF	TGTGCCAGCAGCGAAGATATCAGATCCGGGGAGCTGTTTTTT
NA	TRBV29-1	TRBJ1-1	NA	CSVENRVATEAFF	TGCAGCGTTGAAAACAGGGTTGCCACTGAAGCTTTCTTT
NA	TRBV5-1	TRBJ1-1	TRBD1	CASSGAGTGSIAEAFF	TGCGCCAGCAGCGGCGCCGGGACAGGGTCTATAGCTGAAGCTTTCTTT
NA	TRBV29-1	TRBJ2-1	NA	CSVEKGMHEQFF	TGCAGCGTTGAAAAGGGGATGCATGAGCAGTTCTTC
NA	TRBV6-5	TRBJ2-1	NA	CASSWTALLGDEQFF	TGTGCCAGCAGCTGGACAGCCTTACTAGGGGATGAGCAGTTCTTC
NA	TRBV15	TRBJ1-2	NA	CATSRDKLRDGYTF	TGTGCCACCAGCAGAGATAAATTGAGGGATGGCTACACCTTC
NA	TRBV7-2	TRBJ2-5	TRBD1	CASTFTGQGEQETQYF	TGTGCCAGCACCTTCACCGGACAGGGTGAGCAAGAGACCCAGTACTTC
NA	TRBV18	TRBJ1-1	NA	CASSPSGKSSAFF	TGTGCCAGCTCACCTTCTGGCAAATCTTCGGCTTTCTTT
NA	TRBV7-2	TRBJ1-5	NA	CASSLREGNQPQHF	TGTGCCAGCAGCTTAAGGGAGGGAAATCAGCCCCAGCATTTT
NA	TRBV9	TRBJ1-4	NA	CASSQPGLTTNEKLFF	TGTGCCAGCAGCCAGCCGGGACTCACAACTAATGAAAAACTGTTTTTT
NA	TRBV7-8	TRBJ2-7	TRBD1	CASIPDRRKLEQYF	TGTGCCAGCATCCCGGACAGGAGAAAGCTCGAGCAGTACTTC
NA	TRBV6-7	TRBJ2-5	NA	CASSYSTGRLTQYF	TGTGCCAGCAGTTACTCGACAGGGAGGCTAACCCAGTACTTC
few	TRBV6-7	TRBJ2-3	TRBD2	CASTLTDFLAGGPVRTLRWF	TGTGCCAGCACCCTTACTGACTTTTTAGCGGGAGGGCCGGTACGTACTCTGAGGTGGTTT
few	TRBV27	TRBJ2-1	TRBD1	CASSPWTGRYNEQFF	TGTGCCAGCAGTCCGTGGACAGGGCGGTACAATGAGCAGTTCTTC
NA	TRBV20-1	TRBJ1-2	NA	CSAGQGFGYTF	TGCAGTGCTGGCCAGGGTTTTGGCTACACCTTC
NA	TRBV4-1	TRBJ2-7	NA	CASSPSRTVTYEQYF	TGCGCCAGCAGCCCTTCACGGACAGTTACCTACGAGCAGTACTTC